This entry lists 16 T cell receptor beta chains sequenced from one sample in a study of blood T cell repertoires in COVID-19 (dated by TCRdb to about 2020). The library was generated by the immunoSEQ multiplex PCR assay. TCRdb carries this immuneACCESS record with in-frame sequences only. Its versions omit some clonotypes, under half of them owing to an unresolved V gene in the studies checked, with the rest unexplained. The sample contains about 34,000 clones, around 75% of them found a single time. Approximately 15% of the sample belongs to the ten largest clones. Material for sequencing was peripheral blood. All receptors come from an elderly man with active or convalescent COVID-19.

J is TRBJ2-1 and V is TRBV21-1; the D segment call TRBD2 is taken from the table without a DNA check. TRBV21-1 is reported as a pseudogene. The CDR3 totals 19 residues. CDR3 DNA: TGTGCCAGCAGCAATGGGTCTAAGCGGGAGGGCCGTGAATACAATGAGCAGTTCTTC. This encodes CASSNGSKREGREYNEQFF.

The gene calls are TRBV2 and TRBJ1-2; D possibly corresponds to TRBD1 (6 bases). The CDR3 consists of 14 residues. V lost 1 base to trimming and J lost 4 bases, with 10 bases between them. The germline V gene has CDR1 SNHLY and CDR2 FYNNEI. CDR3 in amino acids: CASSEEQGPYGYTF. The CDR3 DNA sequence: TGTGCCAGCAGTGAAGAACAGGGCCCCTATGGCTACACCTTC.

The sample holds one count of this clone. The V gene is TRBV24-1, the J gene TRBJ2-2; maybe TRBD1 (5 bases). Trimming took off 5 bases at V and 9 bases at J, with 9 bases between the two ends. The germline V gene has CDR1 KGHDR and CDR2 SFDVKD. CDR3 length equals 12 residues. The DNA of the CDR3 is TGTGCCACCAGTGCAGGGCGGCGGGAGCTGTTTTTT. It encodes CATSAGRRELFF.

V gene TRBV11-2 combines with J gene TRBJ1-5; TRBD1 is a possible D gene (6 bases). Germline V CDR1 and CDR2: SGHAT, FQNNGV. Trimming took 5 bases from V and 3 from J, leaving 11 bases between them. The CDR3 is 14 residues long. The CDR3 loop is CASSKDRTNQPQHF. The CDR3 DNA follows: TGTGCCAGCAGCAAAGACAGGACCAATCAGCCCCAGCATTTT.

The chain recombines TRBV3-1 (or the pseudogene TRBV3-2) with TRBJ2-5, with D possibly matching TRBD1 (5 bases). The CDR3 runs to 14 residues. Germline loops: CDR1 LGHDT, CDR2 YNNKEL (reference sequence). Trimming shortened V by 1 base and J by 5 bases, and 11 bases separated the two germline ends. The CDR3 is CASSQAQGPETQYF. DNA of the CDR3: TGTGCCAGCAGCCAAGCTCAGGGTCCGGAGACCCAGTACTTC.

The chain uses TRBV18 and TRBJ2-5; possibly TRBD2 for D (6 bases). CDR1 KGHSH and CDR2 LQKENI come from the germline V gene. The CDR3 consists of 16 residues. Trimming shortened V by 0 bases and J by 5 bases, and 16 bases separated the two germline ends. The CDR3 sequence is CASSPPRGTLGETQYF. The CDR3 bases are TGTGCCAGCTCACCACCGCGTGGGACTTTGGGGGAGACCCAGTACTTC.

This rearrangement joins TRBV4-3 to TRBJ2-1; possible D gene TRBD2, 5 bases. CDR3 length: 13 residues. The germline V gene encodes CDR1 LGHNA and CDR2 YSLEER. V was shortened by 2 bases and J by 10 bases, with 12 bases between the two germline ends. As DNA, the CDR3 is TGCGCCAGCAGCCAACTAGCCTCCCAGGAGCAGTTCTTC. Its translation is CASSQLASQEQFF.

The genes are TRBV5-6 and TRBJ2-3, with TRBD1 matching 7 bases. Germline values: CDR1 SGHDT, CDR2 YYEEEE. Losses at the gene ends were 4 bases for V and 2 bases for J; bases not matched to a gene: 7. CDR3 size: 15 residues. The CDR3 DNA is TGTGCCAGCAGCAAGGGACAGCTTTTCACAGATACGCAGTATTTT. Its translation is CASSKGQLFTDTQYF.

The chain has TRBV5-6 and TRBJ2-7, with TRBD1 matching over 8 bases. Germline lookup yields CDR1 SGHDT and CDR2 YYEEEE. V trimming: 1 base; J trimming: 3 bases; junction bases outside the gene matches: 9. The CDR3 length is 16 residues. For the CDR3, the DNA is TGTGCCAGCAGCTTGAAATACAGGGGGGTCGTCTACGAGCAGTACTTC. This translates into CASSLKYRGVVYEQYF. The whole variable domain, remainder taken from reference TRBV5-6 and TRBJ2-7, is DAGVTQSPTHLIKTRGQQVTLRCSPKSGHDTVSWYQQALGQGPQFIFQYYEEEERQRGNFPDRFSGHQFPNYSSELNVNALLLGDSALYLCASSLKYRGVVYEQYFGPGTRLTVT.

The chain joins TRBV5-6 to TRBJ2-3; maybe TRBD2 (6 bases). Trimming removed 4 bases from V and 6 bases from J, with 18 bases in between. CDR3 length: 15 amino acids. CDR1 SGHDT and CDR2 YYEEEE come from the germline V gene. This CDR3 is CASSPGTFYRDTQYF. The CDR3 nucleotides are TGTGCCAGCAGCCCGGGGACTTTTTACCGGGATACGCAGTATTTT.

V and J are TRBV30 and TRBJ2-3; TRBD2 is a possible D gene (5 bases). The CDR3 sequence is 13 residues long. CDR1 and CDR2 (germline): GTSNPN, SVGIG (reference sequence). Trimming stripped 1 base from V and 6 bases from J, with 11 bases between. The CDR3 DNA is TGTGCCTGGAGTGCCACTAGGGTCGATACGCAGTATTTT. Protein product: CAWSATRVDTQYF.

The CDR3 sequence: CATRKGSSSYNEQFF. The DNA for the CDR3 is TGTGCCACCAGAAAAGGGAGTAGCTCCTACAATGAGCAGTTCTTC. The rearrangement links TRBV24-1 to TRBJ2-1; D is possibly TRBD2 (5 bases). The germline V and J ends were trimmed by 7 bases and 0 bases, with 12 bases remaining between them. Germline CDR1 reads KGHDR; CDR2 reads SFDVKD. The CDR3 is 15 amino acids.

The CDR3 spells CATSGQGNDEQYF. The DNA for the CDR3 is TGTGCCACCTCGGGACAGGGGAACGACGAGCAGTACTTC. The chain recombines TRBV10-3 with TRBJ2-7; 10 bases are shared with TRBD1. Germline CDR1 ENHRY, CDR2 SYGVKD. The trim removed 10 bases at V and 5 bases at J, leaving 8 bases unmatched. The CDR3 consists of 13 residues.

V usage is TRBV11-2 and J usage is TRBJ1-2; TRBD1 matches at 11 bases. V lost 5 bases to trimming and J lost 2 bases; unmatched junction nucleotides: 4. This CDR3 has 15 residues. Germline V lookup: CDR1 SGHAT, CDR2 FQNNGV. CDR3 DNA sequence: TGTGCCAGCAGCCCCCGGACAGGGGGCAACTATGGCTACACCTTC. Protein: CASSPRTGGNYGYTF.

CDR3 region: CASSTGLAGGPTRNEQFF. The CDR3 DNA reads TGTGCCAGCAGTACGGGACTAGCGGGAGGGCCGACGCGGAATGAGCAGTTCTTC. V usage is TRBV27 and J usage is TRBJ2-1; 16 bases are a match to TRBD2. This CDR3 has 18 residues. The germline V gene encodes CDR1 MNHEY and CDR2 SMNVEV (reference sequence). The V and J ends lost 5 bases and 7 bases, in that order; junction bases with no gene match: 11.

The V gene is TRBV4-1, the J gene TRBJ2-7, with 9 bases fitting TRBD1. V dropped 0 bases and J dropped 6; count of bases not matched to a gene: 6. Germline V gene lookup returns CDR1 MGHRA and CDR2 YSYEKL. This CDR3 comprises 15 residues. DNA for the CDR3: TGCGCCAGCAGCCAAGAAGGGACAGGGAGCCGCGAGCAGTACTTC. Protein: CASSQEGTGSREQYF.